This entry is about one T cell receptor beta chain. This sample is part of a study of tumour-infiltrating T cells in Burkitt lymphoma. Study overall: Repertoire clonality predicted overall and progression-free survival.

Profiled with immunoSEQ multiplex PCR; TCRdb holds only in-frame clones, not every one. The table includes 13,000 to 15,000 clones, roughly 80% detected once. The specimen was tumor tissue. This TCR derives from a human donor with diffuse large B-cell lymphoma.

CDR3 sequence: CASSFDRDTEAFF. In DNA, the CDR3 is TGTGCCAGCAGCTTCGACAGGGACACTGAAGCTTTCTTT. The V and J genes are TRBV7-9 and TRBJ1-1; 7 positions agree with TRBD1. CDR3 length equals 13 residues. After removal of 3 bases from V and 3 bases from J, the junction contained 1 base not matched to a gene. CDR1 is SEHNR and CDR2 is FQNEAQ in the germline V gene (reference sequence). Together with reference TRBV7-9 and TRBJ1-1, the CDR3 gives the full variable domain: DTGVSQNPRHKITKRGQNVTFRCDPISEHNRLYWYRQTLGQGPEFLTYFQNEAQLEKSRLLSDRFSAERPKGSFSTLEIQRTEQGDSAMYLCASSFDRDTEAFFGQGTRLTVV.